This T cell receptor (beta chain) was sequenced for a study of regulatory T cells in long-lasting Graves disease. Trimming took 1 base from V and 5 from J; bases not matched to a gene: 7. This CDR3 is 15 amino acids long. CDR1 is MDHEN and CDR2 is SYDVKM in the germline V gene. Sample time point: newly diagnosed GD, antithyroid drugs for less than 3 months. Following extraction of RNA from PBMCs, that RNA was used to make the TCR library. Both iRepertoire HTBI primers and Arm-PCR of CDR3 regions were used to build the TCR beta libraries. TCRdb itself ran the multiplex PCR reads through MiXCR, one entry per CDR3 protein. The table has 400,000 to 500,000 distinct CDR3 sequences, 16% seen once. The table lists this clonotype with a few counts. These sequences were also reported in another study, on T cells in Graves' hyperthyroidism and ophthalmopathy.

The TCR comes from a woman younger than 35 with Graves disease. The specimen comprised peripheral blood mononuclear cells (PBMCs), sampled at new diagnosis, from a patient treated with antithyroid drugs. This rearrangement joins TRBV28 to TRBJ2-7; 8 bases map to TRBD2. CDR3 nucleotide sequence: TGTGCCAGCAGTTTATTCTCCGGGACTAGAAACGAGCAGTACTTC. Its translation is CASSLFSGTRNEQYF.